A selection of T cell receptor beta chains follows, all from one sample in a study of T cell repertoires in cytomegalovirus infection. TCRdb ran MiXCR on the reads and lists one entry per CDR3 protein. This table has roughly 860,000 distinct CDR3 sequences, 32% appearing once. These receptors have no known antigen. Sequences were derived from cultured CD8+ T cells from PBMCs, sampled from culture after CMV antigen stimulation. The receptors were sampled from a human donor in good health (CMV status not recorded). Some clones in this sample may be carry-over from other donors' samples. Both conserved end residues are part of each CDR3. A D gene is named only where the DNA matches it firmly. Expanded clones are given a class, and other clones once, few, many or no size at all.

clone_size,v_call,d_call,j_call,cdr3_nt,cdr3_aa
few,TRBV4-2,.,TRBJ2-1,TGTGCCAGCAGCCAAGAGGTGACCCGACGACTCTACAATGAGCAGTTCTTC,CASSQEVTRRLYNEQFF
.,TRBV28,TRBD1,TRBJ2-7,TGTGCCAGCAGTTCAGCCGGGACAGTCGATTACGAGCAGTACTTC,CASSSAGTVDYEQYF
.,TRBV6-2/TRBV6-3,.,TRBJ1-1,TGTGCCAGCAGTCCCAACAGCCGGGACACTGAAGCTTTCTTT,CASSPNSRDTEAFF
.,TRBV5-3,.,TRBJ1-1,TGTGCCAGCGGCTTGGGGTGGAACACTGAAGTTTTCTTT,CASGLGWNTEVFF
few,TRBV7-9,.,TRBJ1-2,TGTGCCAGCAGCTTAGGATCCGGGGGTCAGGATGGCTACACCTTC,CASSLGSGGQDGYTF
.,TRBV11-2,.,TRBJ2-5,TGTGCCAGCAGCTTGACTAGATTTACCACACAAGAGACCCAGTACTTC,CASSLTRFTTQETQYF
.,TRBV5-8,.,TRBJ1-2,TGTGCCAGCAGCAAAGGGGGTTGGGATGGCTACACCTTC,CASSKGGWDGYTF
.,TRBV7-6,TRBD2,TRBJ2-1,TGTGCCAGCAGCCTCTCTAGCGGGGATTACAATGAGCAGTTCTTC,CASSLSSGDYNEQFF
.,TRBV20-1,TRBD1,TRBJ1-1,TGCAGTGCTGAAACCGGGACAGGAGATGAAGCTTTCTTT,CSAETGTGDEAFF
.,TRBV11-3,.,TRBJ2-1,TGTGCCAGCAGCTCAACTAGCTTTCGTGAGCAGTTCTTC,CASSSTSFREQFF
.,TRBV6-2/TRBV6-3,.,TRBJ1-4,TGTGCCAGCAGCATCAGGGGAGAGAATGAAAAACTGTTTTTT,CASSIRGENEKLFF
many,TRBV12-3/TRBV12-4,.,TRBJ1-1,TGTGCCAGCACCCATGGCAACACTGAAGCTTTCTTT,CASTHGNTEAFF
.,TRBV12-5,.,TRBJ1-1,TGTGCTAGTGGTTTCGCAACTCCTAGTCTGGGCAGGGAGGCTGAAGCTTTCTTT,CASGFATPSLGREAEAFF
.,TRBV27,.,TRBJ1-2,TGTGCCAGCAGTTCGCCGGGGGGTATCTATGGCTACACCTTC,CASSSPGGIYGYTF
.,TRBV7-2,TRBD1,TRBJ1-1,TGTGCCAGCAGCTCCTCAGGGGGCGATCCTTATGAAGCTTTCTTT,CASSSSGGDPYEAFF
many,TRBV4-1,.,TRBJ1-1,TGCGCCAGCAGCCAAGTCGACACTGAAGCTTTCTTT,CASSQVDTEAFF
few,TRBV12-5,.,TRBJ1-1,TGTGCTAGTGGTTTTGGCACTGAAGCTTTCTTT,CASGFGTEAFF
.,TRBV5-6,TRBD1,TRBJ2-7,TGTGCCAGCAGCTTGATATCCGGACAGGTATACTACGAGCAGTACTTC,CASSLISGQVYYEQYF
once,TRBV5-8,TRBD2,TRBJ2-4,TGTGCCAGCAGCTTGGAGGCTAGCGGGGGAAACTCCGCCAAAAACATTCAGTACTTC,CASSLEASGGNSAKNIQYF
.,TRBV14,.,TRBJ2-4,TGTGCCAGCAGCCCCCCCGGGGGCAGCGCCAAAAACATTCAGTACTTC,CASSPPGGSAKNIQYF
.,TRBV4-3,.,TRBJ1-4,TGCGCCAGCAGCCAAGAAGAGGGTTCTGAAAAACTGTTTTTT,CASSQEEGSEKLFF
many,TRBV12-3/TRBV12-4,.,TRBJ2-3,TGTGCCAGCAGCCCCGACGGATATAGCACAGATACGCAGTATTTT,CASSPDGYSTDTQYF
.,TRBV6-1,TRBD1,TRBJ1-4,TGTGCCAGCAGTGCTCCAAGGGGGGGACAGGGGTATGAAAAACTGTTTTTT,CASSAPRGGQGYEKLFF
few,TRBV9,.,TRBJ1-3,TGTGCCAGCAGCGTAGGTCGCAGCTCTGGAAACACCATATATTTT,CASSVGRSSGNTIYF
.,TRBV6-1,.,TRBJ1-1,TGTGCCAGCTCCTTCCTTCGACAGGTGAACACTGAAGCTTTCTTT,CASSFLRQVNTEAFF
.,TRBV28,.,TRBJ2-1,TGTGCCAGCAGTTTACGTGGGGCGCGAAATGAGCAGTTCTTC,CASSLRGARNEQFF
.,TRBV10-1,.,TRBJ2-3,TGCGCCAGCAGTGAAGGCGACGGGACACTCGCAGATACGCAGTATTTT,CASSEGDGTLADTQYF
few,TRBV19,.,TRBJ1-1,TGTGCCAGTAGCGGGGCCAGTTGGAGGACTGAAGCTTTCTTT,CASSGASWRTEAFF
.,TRBV7-6,TRBD2,TRBJ2-3,TGTGCCAGCAGCTTACGGGGGGTACAAAGCACAGATACGCAGTATTTT,CASSLRGVQSTDTQYF
.,TRBV11-2,.,TRBJ2-1,TGTGCCAGCAGCGGCCGGGACTTGGGTTACAATGAGCAGTTCTTC,CASSGRDLGYNEQFF
few,TRBV7-9,.,TRBJ2-1,TGTGCCAGCAGCCCGCGGGGAGTTGAGCAGTTCTTC,CASSPRGVEQFF
.,TRBV25-1,.,TRBJ2-5,TGTGCCAGCAGTGACGAGGTTCAAGAGACCCAGTACTTC,CASSDEVQETQYF
.,TRBV6-6,.,TRBJ1-2,TGTGCCAGCAGTTACCCGGAACTTGAGAGGTCCTATGGCTACACCTTC,CASSYPELERSYGYTF
.,TRBV5-4,TRBD2,TRBJ2-3,TGTGCCAGCAGCTTGGATAGCGGGGGGGCCTCGGATACGCAGTATTTT,CASSLDSGGASDTQYF
.,TRBV27,.,TRBJ1-6,TGTGCCAGCAGTTTTCGAGCGGACGTCTATAATTCACCCCTCCACTTT,CASSFRADVYNSPLHF
few,TRBV6-5,TRBD1,TRBJ2-1,TGTGCCAGCAGTTACCCGACAGGGGATGAGCAGTTCTTC,CASSYPTGDEQFF
few,TRBV6-5,TRBD2,TRBJ2-3,TGTGCCAGCAGTTCCCTAGCGGGGGCTTACACAGATACGCAGTATTTT,CASSSLAGAYTDTQYF
.,TRBV6-8,TRBD1,TRBJ2-3,TGTGCCAGCACCTACAGGGGCGCAGATACGCAGTATTTT,CASTYRGADTQYF
few,TRBV12-3/TRBV12-4,.,TRBJ2-5,TGTGCCAGCTCGTCCCACCTAGCGCGAGAGACCCAGTACTTC,CASSSHLARETQYF
.,TRBV29-1,TRBD1,TRBJ2-3,TGCAGCGTTGAAGATGGCGGGACAGGGGGCAAGGATACGCAGTATTTT,CSVEDGGTGGKDTQYF
once,TRBV6-2/TRBV6-3,.,TRBJ2-2,TGTGCCAGCAGTTTACCCACTAACACCGGGGAGCTGTTTTTT,CASSLPTNTGELFF
few,TRBV25-1,TRBD1,TRBJ2-3,TGTGCCAGCAGTGGCTCCCGGACAGGCCTGCGAAGGGGAGATACGCAGTATTTT,CASSGSRTGLRRGDTQYF
.,TRBV2,TRBD1,TRBJ1-1,TGTGCCAGCAGTCCTAGGACAGGGCTTTACAACACTGAAGCTTTCTTT,CASSPRTGLYNTEAFF
.,TRBV7-6,.,TRBJ2-1,TGTGCCAGCAGCTTAGCGCCAGGGAACCCCTACAATGAGCAGTTCTTC,CASSLAPGNPYNEQFF
.,TRBV7-6,.,TRBJ1-6,TGTGCCAGCAGCCCCCTGGGCGCAGGGGTAGATTCACCCCTCCACTTT,CASSPLGAGVDSPLHF
.,TRBV27,.,TRBJ2-7,TGTGCCAGCGCTGTAGGCTACGAGCAGTACTTC,CASAVGYEQYF
few,TRBV20-1,.,TRBJ1-1,TGCAGTGCTAGAGCTTGGACAGCCTCTCACACTGAAGCTTTCTTT,CSARAWTASHTEAFF
many,TRBV7-8,TRBD1,TRBJ1-5,TGTGCCAGCAGCCACCGACAGGGTATGGGCAATCAGCCCCAGCATTTT,CASSHRQGMGNQPQHF
few,TRBV6-2/TRBV6-3,.,TRBJ1-1,TGTGCCAGCAGTTACGGGCCAGTAGGAGCTTTCTTT,CASSYGPVGAFF
many,TRBV7-6,.,TRBJ1-5,TGTGCCAGCAGCTTAGAGGATGGGGCCCGCAATCAGCCCCAGCATTTT,CASSLEDGARNQPQHF
few,TRBV7-9,TRBD2,TRBJ2-3,TGTGCCAGTTTCGTGCGGGGGGGCCGCACAGATACGCAGTATTTT,CASFVRGGRTDTQYF
once,TRBV6-6,.,TRBJ2-1,TGTGCCAGCAGTCCCGACCCGACCCCCTCCTACAATGAGCAGTTCTTC,CASSPDPTPSYNEQFF
few,TRBV24-1,.,TRBJ1-4,TGTGCCACCAGTGATGGTCGACAGGCAACTAATGAAAAACTGTTTTTT,CATSDGRQATNEKLFF
.,TRBV6-2/TRBV6-3,.,TRBJ1-1,TGTGCCAGCAGTTATAATGGAGGGAGCACTGAAGCTTTCTTT,CASSYNGGSTEAFF